This entry lists 7 T cell receptor beta chains sequenced from one sample in a study of T cells after yellow fever vaccination (dated by TCRdb to about 2019). Library preparation was by 5' RACE. Sequencing was performed on an Illumina HiSeq 2500. In TCRdb, the public reads were trimmed at Q25 with fastp and aligned with MiXCR, with productive beta chains retained. Identical CDR3 protein sequences are pooled into one entry, listed with their most common genes and DNA. In this sample the table shows hundreds of thousands of distinct CDR3 sequences, 8.1% of which occur a single time. The ten largest clones capture 17% of the sample. The meaning of the sample's treatment or condition label: live attenuated yellow fever vaccine strain. This specimen was PBMCs, taken approximately 47 days after the first yellow fever vaccination. The receptors shown here come from a man aged 18 to 35 who received the YFV17D yellow fever vaccine.

The chain carries TRBV6-1 and TRBJ2-3; a weak D match, TRBD2 (7 bases). The CDR3 contains 14 residues. Germline V gene data show CDR1 as MNHNS and CDR2 as SASEGT. Between the trimmed V and J ends, which lost 7 bases and 4 bases, there was a span of 15 bases. The CDR3 sequence is CASIEGGGADTQYF. The CDR3, as DNA: TGTGCCAGCATCGAGGGGGGGGGCGCAGATACGCAGTATTTT.

This chain joins TRBV7-2 and TRBJ2-1, with 15 bases identical to TRBD2. V lost 6 bases and J lost 0; bases outside the gene matches: 3. Germline values: CDR1 SGHTA, CDR2 FQGNSA. The CDR3 covers 17 residues. The CDR3 loop is CASRGLAGGLSYNEQFF. As DNA, the CDR3 is TGTGCCAGCAGGGGACTAGCGGGGGGCCTCTCCTACAATGAGCAGTTCTTC.

The genes are TRBV4-1 and TRBJ2-5, with a weak D call TRBD2 (6 bases). The CDR3 has 14 residues. V was pared by 0 bases and J by 9 bases, with 14 bases between. Per the germline V gene, CDR1 is MGHRA and CDR2 is YSYEKL. Here the CDR3 reads CASSQDSGVRAQYF. The DNA of the CDR3 is TGCGCCAGCAGCCAAGACTCGGGGGTCCGGGCCCAGTACTTC.

This clonotype appeared many times. The chain recombines TRBV6-1 with TRBJ2-6; no clear D. The CDR3 is made up of 15 amino acids. CDR1 is MNHNS, CDR2 SASEGT, per germline. The germline V and J ends were trimmed by 1 base and 0 bases, with 4 bases remaining between them. In DNA form, the CDR3 reads TGTGCCAGCAGTGAAGGGGGCTCTGGGGCCAACGTCCTGACTTTC. Residues: CASSEGGSGANVLTF.

This clonotype was recorded a few times. The gene calls are TRBV11-1 and TRBJ2-2; D possibly corresponds to TRBD2 (7 bases). Germline assignment: CDR1 SGHAT and CDR2 FQDESV (reference sequence). Trimming removed 3 bases at V and 3 bases at J, with 26 bases between. CDR3 length: 20 residues. This chain's CDR3 is CASSFPGGGGGAEDTGELFF. CDR3 in DNA: TGTGCCAGCAGCTTCCCTGGTGGAGGGGGGGGTGCCGAGGACACCGGGGAGCTGTTTTTT.

This clonotype occurred a few times. This chain connects TRBV20-1 to TRBJ1-1; a weak D match, TRBD1 (5 bases). Trimming pared 3 bases from V and 2 bases from J, leaving 16 bases between. The germline V gene has CDR1 DFQATT and CDR2 SNEGSKA (reference sequence). The CDR3 has 15 amino acids. The CDR3 protein is CSARTVAGENTEAFF. In nucleotides, the CDR3 is TGCAGTGCTAGGACAGTGGCTGGGGAAAACACTGAAGCTTTCTTT.

V and J are TRBV5-1 and TRBJ2-7; 11 bases line up with TRBD1. Germline V gene data show CDR1 as SGHRS and CDR2 as YFSETQ. This CDR3 region has 17 residues. Losses at the gene ends were 0 bases for V and 3 bases for J; bases not matched to a gene: 8. CDR3 coding DNA: TGCGCCAGCAGCTTGGCCTACGGGACAGGGGGATTCTACGAGCAGTACTTC. Translating it yields CASSLAYGTGGFYEQYF.